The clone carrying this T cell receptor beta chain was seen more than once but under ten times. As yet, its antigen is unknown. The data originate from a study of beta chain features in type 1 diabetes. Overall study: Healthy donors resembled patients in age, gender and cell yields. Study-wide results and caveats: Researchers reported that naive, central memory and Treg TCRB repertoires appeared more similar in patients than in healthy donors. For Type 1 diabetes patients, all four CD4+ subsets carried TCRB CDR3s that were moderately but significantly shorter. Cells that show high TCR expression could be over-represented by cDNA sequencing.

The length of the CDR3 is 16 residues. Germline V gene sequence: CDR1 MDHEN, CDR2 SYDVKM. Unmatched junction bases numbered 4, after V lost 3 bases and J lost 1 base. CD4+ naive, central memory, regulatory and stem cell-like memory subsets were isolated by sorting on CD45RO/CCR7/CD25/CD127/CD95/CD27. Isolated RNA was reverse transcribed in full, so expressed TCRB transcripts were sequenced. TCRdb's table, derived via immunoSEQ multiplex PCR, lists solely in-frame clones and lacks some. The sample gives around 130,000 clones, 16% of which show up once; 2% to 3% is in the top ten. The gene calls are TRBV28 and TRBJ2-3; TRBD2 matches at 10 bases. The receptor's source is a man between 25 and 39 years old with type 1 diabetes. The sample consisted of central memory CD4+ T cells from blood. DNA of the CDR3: TGTGCCAGCAGTTTGGCTAGCGGGGGCGGCACAGATACGCAGTATTTT. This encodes CASSLASGGGTDTQYF.